These 30 T cell receptor beta chains originate from one sample sequenced in a study of post-analysis software for immune sequencing data (dated by TCRdb to 2015 to 2017). Broader findings and caveats from the paper: About five TRBV segments, including TRBV5-6, TRBV5-1 and TRBV20-1, were significantly more frequent in patients than controls.

No antigen has been assigned to these receptors. The library was built by means of PCR. TCRdb records Illumina HiSeq 2500 as the sequencer. To reduce PCR and sequencing biases, unique molecular identifiers were built into the TCR beta cDNA libraries. The public sequencing data were trimmed at Q25 with fastp and processed into clonotypes with MiXCR by TCRdb, which kept only in-frame beta chains. CDR3 protein duplicates are merged, each entry listing the most common genes and DNA. This sample gives some 450,000 distinct CDR3 sequences in total; roughly 46% of them show up just once. Jointly, the top ten make up 9% to 14% of the sample. The source material was blood. The receptors stem from a girl between 5 and 17 years old with multiple sclerosis.

This clonotype occurred a few times. The V call is TRBV28, the J call TRBJ2-3; TRBD1 might be the D (6 bases). Between the trimmed V and J ends, which lost 4 bases and 5 bases, there was a span of 10 bases. Germline loops: CDR1 MDHEN, CDR2 SYDVKM. This CDR3 is 13 amino acids long. This chain's CDR3 is CASSSGAKDTQYF. CDR3 coding DNA: TGTGCCAGCAGTTCAGGGGCGAAAGATACGCAGTATTTT.

The chain combines TRBV6-1 with TRBJ1-4, with a possible D match to TRBD1 (5 bases). Trimming stripped 0 bases from V and 3 bases from J, with 11 bases between. The CDR3 loop spans 16 amino acids. Germline CDR1 and CDR2: MNHNS and SASEGT. The CDR3: CASSEAGAVSNEKLFF. CDR3 nucleotide sequence: TGTGCCAGCAGTGAAGCAGGGGCAGTATCTAATGAAAAACTGTTTTTT.

Only one count was recorded for this clonotype. V gene TRBV28 combines with J gene TRBJ2-4, with D perhaps TRBD2 (7 bases). The J call could be wrong; TRBJ2-7 is a better fit for the DNA end. Looked up from germline, CDR1 is MDHEN and CDR2 is SYDVKM. CDR3 length: 14 residues. The CDR3 is CASSTRGGGYEQYF. The CDR3 DNA is TGTGCCAGCAGTACGAGGGGGGGCGGATACGAGCAGTACTTC.

This chain links TRBV7-9 with TRBJ2-3; D unresolved. The CDR3 spans 15 residues. Germline lookup yields CDR1 SEHNR and CDR2 FQNEAQ (reference sequence). V lost 1 base, J lost 2 bases, and 10 bases lay in between. The CDR3 DNA sequence: TGTGCCAGCAGCTTAGAACTGCGGTTCACAGATACGCAGTATTTT. This gives the protein CASSLELRFTDTQYF.

The chain combines TRBV20-1 with TRBJ2-3, with 12 bases that match TRBD2. The V gene end was trimmed by 2 bases and the J gene end by 4 bases; junction bases not matched to a gene: 10. This CDR3 contains 17 residues. Germline CDR1 is DFQATT and CDR2 is SNEGSKA (reference sequence). CDR3 nucleotides: TGCAGTGCTAGATTTAAGACTAGCGGGAGAGTTGCAGATACGCAGTATTTT. Translating it yields CSARFKTSGRVADTQYF.

This clonotype appeared once. This rearrangement joins TRBV20-1 to TRBJ1-2; possible D gene TRBD1, 5 bases. CDR1 and CDR2 (germline): DFQATT, SNEGSKA (reference sequence). Trimming removed 0 bases at V and 2 bases at J, with 19 bases between. This CDR3 has 17 amino acids. The CDR3 nucleotides read TGCAGTGCTAGAGATCTTGGGTCAGGGATCGTCAACTATGGCTACACCTTC. It translates to CSARDLGSGIVNYGYTF.

The V gene is TRBV5-1, the J gene TRBJ1-4; TRBD1 agrees at 9 bases. The CDR3 runs 17 residues. From germline, CDR1 is SGHRS and CDR2 YFSETQ. Trimming took 4 bases from V and 0 from J; bases not matched to a gene: 7. The CDR3 DNA is TGCGCCAGCAGCGTCGGACAGGGGACATCAACTAATGAAAAACTGTTTTTT. The encoded protein is CASSVGQGTSTNEKLFF.

The chain uses TRBV2 and TRBJ2-7, with 8 bases matching TRBD2. The end of the DNA is better explained by TRBJ2-5, so the J call may be wrong. The CDR3 has 15 residues. Germline CDR1 SNHLY, CDR2 FYNNEI. CDR3 DNA sequence: TGTGCCAGCAGGGTCGGGACTAGAACGTTGGAGACCCAGTACTTC. The encoded protein is CASRVGTRTLETQYF.

This clonotype has only a few counts. The rearrangement links TRBV20-1 to TRBJ2-5; possibly TRBD2 for D (5 bases). Trimming pared 7 bases from V and 2 bases from J, leaving 8 bases between. The germline V gene encodes CDR1 DFQATT and CDR2 SNEGSKA (reference sequence). The CDR3 loop spans 11 amino acids. DNA for the CDR3: TGCAGTGTGGACTCGCAAGAGACCCAGTACTTC. Protein: CSVDSQETQYF.

J is TRBJ2-1 and V is TRBV29-1; 7 nucleotides match TRBD1. Germline CDR1 and CDR2: SQVTM and ANQGSEA. The CDR3 spans 12 residues. V dropped 8 bases and J dropped 8; count of bases not matched to a gene: 9. Here the CDR3 reads CSHDRDYDEQFF. The CDR3 DNA reads as TGCAGCCACGACAGGGATTACGATGAGCAGTTCTTC.

On this clonotype itself: A junction end diverges from the germline sequence, so it may reflect a read error. The chain carries TRBV20-1 and TRBJ2-3, with 7 bases that match TRBD2. Germline values: CDR1 DFQATT, CDR2 SNEGSKA (reference sequence). This CDR3 region has 15 residues. The CDR3 here is CSVRKGGTSTDTQYF. CDR3 bases: TGCAGTGTTAGAAAGGGAGGGACTAGCACAGATACGCAGTATTTT.

The chain is built from TRBV20-1 and TRBJ2-1; D is unresolved. The CDR3 extends over 17 amino acids. V lost 0 bases and J lost 8, with 23 bases in between. The V gene's germline CDR1 is DFQATT and CDR2 SNEGSKA (reference sequence). The CDR3 region has the DNA TGCAGTGCTAGAGAATACGGTACTCCTGGTCGGCCGCATGAGCAGTTCTTC. This sequence encodes CSAREYGTPGRPHEQFF.

This clonotype is a singleton in its sample. Written as DNA, the CDR3 is TGCGCCAGCAGCGCAGGAGGGATCGATGAGCAGTTCTTC. Amino acid sequence: CASSAGGIDEQFF. The chain is built from TRBV5-1 and TRBJ2-1; TRBD2 might be the D (6 bases). Germline V gene data show CDR1 as SGHRS and CDR2 as YFSETQ. The V end was cut by 4 bases, the J end by 8 bases, with 13 bases between. The CDR3 is made up of 13 amino acids. Full variable domain (outside the CDR3, taken from reference TRBV5-1 and TRBJ2-1): KAGVTQTPRYLIKTRGQQVTLSCSPISGHRSVSWYQQTPGQGLQFLFEYFSETQRNKGNFPGRFSGRQFSNSRSEMNVSTLELGDSALYLCASSAGGIDEQFFGPGTRLTVL.

This clonotype has a single count. The chain is built from TRBV28 and TRBJ2-7; 10 bases map to TRBD1. The CDR3 has 17 amino acids. J lost 1 base, V lost 6 bases, and 12 bases had no gene match. CDR1 and CDR2 from the germline V gene are MDHEN and SYDVKM. The CDR3: CASRKGTGVTVSYEQYF. CDR3 DNA sequence: TGTGCCAGCAGGAAGGGGACAGGGGTAACAGTATCCTACGAGCAGTACTTC.

The chain recombines TRBV6-6 with TRBJ1-1; TRBD1 might be the D (6 bases). Trimming removed 5 bases at V and 2 bases at J, with 15 bases between. The CDR3 is 15 amino acids. CDR1 is MNHNY, CDR2 SVGAGI, per germline (reference sequence). The CDR3 sequence is CASSPPGQTNTEAFF. DNA for the CDR3: TGTGCCAGCAGTCCCCCGGGACAAACTAACACTGAAGCTTTCTTT.

This chain connects TRBV20-1 to TRBJ2-1; TRBD2 aligns across 8 bases. This CDR3 comprises 15 residues. J was trimmed by 7 bases and V by 3 bases; bases with no gene match: 11. CDR1 and CDR2 from the germline V gene are DFQATT and SNEGSKA (reference sequence). The CDR3 region is CSASLAGYVDNEQFF. The CDR3, as DNA: TGCAGTGCTAGCTTAGCGGGATACGTTGATAATGAGCAGTTCTTC.

This clonotype was seen more than once but under ten times. The chain joins TRBV27 to TRBJ2-7; D is unresolved. The CDR3 is 13 amino acids. The ends were cut back, 3 bases at V and 2 bases at J, with 8 bases in the middle. The V gene's germline CDR1 is MNHEY and CDR2 SMNVEV (reference sequence). CDR3 sequence reads: CASSFIPTYEQYF. CDR3 nucleotides: TGTGCCAGCAGTTTCATACCCACCTACGAGCAGTACTTC.

This clonotype turned up a few times. The chain uses TRBV4-1 and TRBJ2-5, with 9 bases lining up with TRBD1. Per germline, CDR1 MGHRA and CDR2 YSYEKL. The CDR3 contains 17 residues. The J segment lost 3 bases and the V segment lost 4 bases, leaving 12 bases of the junction unmatched. For the CDR3, the DNA is TGCGCCAGCAGCCCCGAGACAGGGGGATGGGTGAAAGAGACCCAGTACTTC. This encodes CASSPETGGWVKETQYF.

This clonotype was found many times. The CDR3 region is CASRPQGASGNTEAFF. DNA for the CDR3: TGTGCCAGCAGACCACAGGGGGCATCAGGAAACACTGAAGCTTTCTTT. The chain links TRBV11-2 to TRBJ1-1, with TRBD1 matching over 9 bases. Germline V lookup: CDR1 SGHAT, CDR2 FQNNGV. The CDR3 runs to 16 residues. J was trimmed by 2 bases and V by 6 bases; bases with no gene match: 10.

This clonotype was detected only a few times. The CDR3 sequence is CSAQLAGYEQYF. The CDR3 coding sequence is TGCAGTGCTCAACTAGCGGGATACGAGCAGTACTTC. This chain joins TRBV20-1 and TRBJ2-7, with TRBD2 matching 10 bases. This CDR3 is built from 12 residues. Germline-derived CDR1 and CDR2 are DFQATT and SNEGSKA (reference sequence). J gave up 4 bases and V 5 bases, and 2 bases lay outside the gene matches.

This rearrangement joins TRBV7-2 to TRBJ1-2, with D possibly being TRBD1 (6 bases). The CDR3 sequence is 15 residues long. The germline CDR1 and CDR2 sequences are SGHTA and FQGNSA. V gave up 2 bases and J gave up 8 bases, with 18 bases separating them. This chain's CDR3 is CASSLSERGGIGYTF. In DNA form, the CDR3 reads TGTGCCAGCAGCTTATCGGAAAGGGGGGGCATCGGCTACACCTTC. The whole variable domain, filled in from reference TRBV7-2 and TRBJ1-2, reads GAGVSQSPSNKVTEKGKDVELRCDPISGHTALYWYRQSLGQGLEFLIYFQGNSAPDKSGLPSDRFSAERTGGSVSTLTIQRTQQEDSAVYLCASSLSERGGIGYTFGSGTRLTVV.

This clonotype came up a few times. The chain has TRBV7-3 and TRBJ2-1, with D uncertain. V was clipped by 1 base and J by 10 bases, with 17 bases between them. Germline loops: CDR1 SGHTA, CDR2 FQGTGA. The CDR3 length is 15 residues. CDR3 bases: TGTGCCAGCAGCTTAATCGGTACAGTCATGGAGGAGCAGTTCTTC. This sequence encodes CASSLIGTVMEEQFF. The entire variable domain, with the rest obtained from reference TRBV7-3 and TRBJ2-1, is as follows: GAGVSQTPSNKVTEKGKYVELRCDPISGHTALYWYRQSLGQGPEFLIYFQGTGAADDSGLPNDRFFAVRPEGSVSTLKIQRTERGDSAVYLCASSLIGTVMEEQFFGPGTRLTVL.

This chain connects TRBV7-6 to TRBJ2-3; possibly TRBD2 for D (5 bases). In germline, CDR1 is SGHVS, CDR2 FNYEAQ. Trimming shortened V by 3 bases and J by 0 bases, and 13 bases separated the two germline ends. The CDR3 covers 16 residues. The CDR3 coding sequence is TGTGCCAGCAGCTTTGGGTCGGGAATGAGCACAGATACGCAGTATTTT. Protein product: CASSFGSGMSTDTQYF.

The chain recombines TRBV5-1 with TRBJ2-5; D possibly corresponds to TRBD1 (5 bases). The germline gives CDR1 SGHRS, CDR2 YFSETQ. The germline V and J ends were trimmed by 1 base and 3 bases, with 10 bases remaining between them. This CDR3 spans 14 amino acids. The CDR3: CASSLQGAEETQYF. In nucleotides, the CDR3 is TGCGCCAGCAGCTTGCAAGGGGCGGAAGAGACCCAGTACTTC.

This clonotype showed up just a few times. The chain links TRBV10-1 to TRBJ2-5; perhaps TRBD2 as D (6 bases). CDR1 and CDR2 from the germline V gene are WNHNN and SYGVQD (reference sequence). The V end was cut by 2 bases, the J end by 7 bases, with 17 bases between. This CDR3 has 15 residues. The CDR3 region has the DNA TGCGCCAGCAGTGAGCTGTCCGGAGGGATCGGGACCCAGTACTTC. Encoded protein: CASSELSGGIGTQYF.

The V call is TRBV4-3, the J call TRBJ2-1; 10 positions agree with TRBD2. V was clipped by 1 base and J by 10 bases; unmatched bases: 13. The CDR3 has 17 residues. From germline, CDR1 is LGHNA and CDR2 YSLEER. CDR3 region: CASSQGQGLAGEGEQFF. The DNA for the CDR3 is TGCGCCAGCAGCCAAGGACAAGGGCTAGCGGGAGAGGGAGAGCAGTTCTTC.

A remark on this clonotype: A read error may produce the germline difference seen at one junction end. The gene calls are TRBV6-5 and TRBJ2-7; the D is unclear. Germline assignment: CDR1 MNHEY and CDR2 SVGAGI. The CDR3 spans 14 residues. The CDR3 DNA reads TGTGCCAGCAGTTACAGTGCCAGACCCTACAAGCAGTACTTC. This codes for CASSYSARPYKQYF.

The table lists this clonotype with many counts. The rearrangement links TRBV28 to TRBJ1-2; 9 positions match TRBD1. J lost 7 bases, V lost 5 bases, and 14 bases had no gene match. Germline assignment: CDR1 MDHEN and CDR2 SYDVKM. The CDR3 is 16 amino acids. CDR3 nucleotide sequence: TGTGCCAGCAGTACGCCCCTGGACAGGGGTTCTCCTGGCTACACCTTC. Translated, it gives CASSTPLDRGSPGYTF.

This clonotype has more than one count but fewer than ten. V gene TRBV27 combines with J gene TRBJ2-5; possibly TRBD1 for D (6 bases). The CDR3 runs to 16 residues. The ends were cut back, 2 bases at V and 2 bases at J, with 15 bases in the middle. Germline lookup yields CDR1 MNHEY and CDR2 SMNVEV (reference sequence). CDR3 in DNA: TGTGCCAGCAGTTTAGTGCGAGGCAGGGGACAAGAGACCCAGTACTTC. Translating gives CASSLVRGRGQETQYF.

This clonotype was seen only a few times. The chain is built from TRBV27 and TRBJ2-3; maybe TRBD2 (6 bases). This CDR3 has 15 amino acids. The germline gives CDR1 MNHEY, CDR2 SMNVEV (reference sequence). Between the trimmed V and J ends, which lost 5 bases and 6 bases, there was a span of 18 bases. CDR3 nucleotide sequence: TGTGCCAGCAGTCCCCAACAGCGGGTCGGGGATACGCAGTATTTT. Amino acids: CASSPQQRVGDTQYF.